The 9 T cell receptor beta chains given below trace back to one sample, sequenced in a study of shared T cell receptors in the human thymus (dated by TCRdb to the early 2020s). Libraries were made using the immunoSEQ multiplex PCR assay. In its TCRdb copy, this immuneACCESS table keeps in-frame sequences only and misses some clones. Where compared with another copy, unresolved V genes explain less than half of these, and the others have no known cause. This sample is represented by hundreds of thousands of clones; 70% to 90% of them were singletons. The biggest ten clones account for around 0.0099% of the sample. The same specimen was also included in a second study, on human thymus T cells.

Sequenced sample: thymocytes. The receptors come from a girl in the first two years of life with a congenital heart defect. Donor details come from another sample of the same person, matched by shared clones.

This clone was detected once. The CDR3 loop is CASSFRRAGPPSGNTIYF. CDR3 DNA sequence: TGTGCCAGCAGCTTCCGGAGGGCAGGGCCTCCCTCTGGAAACACCATATATTTT. The chain couples TRBV5-6 to TRBJ1-3; a possible D gene is TRBD1 (5 bases). The CDR3 covers 18 residues. Looked up from germline, CDR1 is SGHDT and CDR2 is YYEEEE. With 2 bases removed from V and 0 bases from J, the gap between germline ends came to 18 bases.

This chain links TRBV19 with TRBJ1-3; 7 bases are a match to TRBD1. J gave up 0 bases and V 10 bases, and 12 bases lay outside the gene matches. The CDR3 contains 16 residues. Germline assignment: CDR1 LNHDA and CDR2 SQIVND (reference sequence). The CDR3, as DNA: TGTGCCACCCAGAGGCGGGACAGCATCTCTGGAAACACCATATATTTT. Amino acids: CATQRRDSISGNTIYF.

This rearrangement joins TRBV5-1 to TRBJ1-1; D unresolved. V was cut by 0 bases and J by 3 bases, with 3 bases left in between. The CDR3 is made up of 12 amino acids. CDR1 SGHRS and CDR2 YFSETQ come from the germline V gene. The CDR3 spells CASSLDYTEAFF. DNA of the CDR3: TGCGCCAGCAGCTTGGACTACACTGAAGCTTTCTTT.

V and J are TRBV27 and TRBJ1-2, with 7 bases lining up with TRBD1. The CDR3 covers 15 residues. The V and J ends lost 4 bases and 8 bases, in that order; junction bases with no gene match: 13. CDR1 and CDR2 (germline): MNHEY, SMNVEV (reference sequence). Here the CDR3 reads CASSSQGSLGSGYTF. CDR3 DNA sequence: TGTGCCAGCAGTTCACAGGGGTCTTTGGGTTCGGGCTACACCTTC.

The J gene is TRBJ1-3, the V gene TRBV5-1, with D perhaps matching TRBD1 (5 bases). This CDR3 has 14 amino acids. Germline CDR1 is SGHRS and CDR2 is YFSETQ. Trimming stripped 0 bases from V and 8 bases from J, with 12 bases between. CDR3 sequence: CASSLGDSSDTIYF. The CDR3 region has the DNA TGCGCCAGCAGCTTGGGGGACTCCTCTGACACCATATATTTT.

The chain recombines TRBV7-9 with TRBJ2-1; 11 bases agree with TRBD2. CDR3 length equals 18 residues. Trimming cost V 1 base and J 12 bases; bases outside gene matches: 17. The germline V gene encodes CDR1 SEHNR and CDR2 FQNEAQ (reference sequence). The CDR3 sequence is CASSLEGRRTSGPNRQFF. The CDR3 DNA is TGTGCCAGCAGCTTAGAGGGCCGGAGGACTAGCGGGCCCAATAGGCAGTTCTTC.

The chain uses TRBV4-1 and TRBJ2-1; no clear D. In germline, CDR1 is MGHRA, CDR2 YSYEKL. Trimming pared 4 bases from V and 2 bases from J, leaving 6 bases between. CDR3 length: 13 amino acids. The CDR3: CASSLSPYNEQFF. In DNA form, the CDR3 reads TGCGCCAGCAGCCTCTCTCCCTACAATGAGCAGTTCTTC.

The V gene is TRBV11-2, the J gene TRBJ1-2, with TRBD1 as a possible D gene (5 bases). CDR3 length: 16 residues. The V end lost 1 base, the J end lost 3 bases, and 15 bases lay between the germline ends. The V gene's germline CDR1 is SGHAT and CDR2 FQNNGV. CDR3 in amino acids: CASSLARAKFDYGYTF. CDR3 sequence (DNA): TGTGCCAGCAGCTTAGCCAGGGCAAAGTTCGACTATGGCTACACCTTC.

The chain couples TRBV5-6 to TRBJ1-1; D unclear. Deletions cut 3 bases from V and 11 bases from J, with 14 bases between. The CDR3 extends over 12 amino acids. Germline assignment: CDR1 SGHDT and CDR2 YYEEEE. The CDR3 spells CASSSRRWLAFF. CDR3 coding DNA: TGTGCCAGCAGCTCGAGGAGGTGGTTGGCTTTCTTT.